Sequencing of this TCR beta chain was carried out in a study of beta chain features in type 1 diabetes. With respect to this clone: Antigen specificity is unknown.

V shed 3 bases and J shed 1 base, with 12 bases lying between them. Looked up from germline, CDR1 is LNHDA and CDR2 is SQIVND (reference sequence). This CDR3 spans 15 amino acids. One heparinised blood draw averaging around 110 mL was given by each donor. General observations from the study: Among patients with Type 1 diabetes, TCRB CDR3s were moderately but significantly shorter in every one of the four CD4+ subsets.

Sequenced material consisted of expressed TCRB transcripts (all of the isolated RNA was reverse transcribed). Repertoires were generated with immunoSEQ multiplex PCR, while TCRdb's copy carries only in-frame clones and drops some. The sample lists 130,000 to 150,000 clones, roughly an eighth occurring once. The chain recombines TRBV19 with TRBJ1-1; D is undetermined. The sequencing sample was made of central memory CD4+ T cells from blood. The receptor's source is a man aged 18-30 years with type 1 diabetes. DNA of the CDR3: TGTGCCAGTAGTATTTTCGGGCAGCAGAACACTGAAGCTTTCTTT. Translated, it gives CASSIFGQQNTEAFF.